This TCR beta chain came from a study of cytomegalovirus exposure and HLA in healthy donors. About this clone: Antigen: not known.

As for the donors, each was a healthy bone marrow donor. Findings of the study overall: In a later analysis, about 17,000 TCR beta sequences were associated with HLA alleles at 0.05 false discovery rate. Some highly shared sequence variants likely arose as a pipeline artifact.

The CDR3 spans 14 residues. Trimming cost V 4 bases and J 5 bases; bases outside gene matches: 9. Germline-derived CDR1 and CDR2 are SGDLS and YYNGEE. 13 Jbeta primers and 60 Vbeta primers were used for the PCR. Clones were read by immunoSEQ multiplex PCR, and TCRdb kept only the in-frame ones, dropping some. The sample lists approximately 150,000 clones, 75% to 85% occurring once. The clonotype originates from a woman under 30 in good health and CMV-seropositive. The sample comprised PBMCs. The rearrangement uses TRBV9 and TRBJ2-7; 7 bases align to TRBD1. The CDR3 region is CASSSATGSHEQYF. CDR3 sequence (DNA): TGTGCCAGCAGCTCTGCGACAGGGTCCCACGAGCAGTACTTC.